Following are 13 T cell receptor beta chains from one sample sequenced in a study of blood T cell repertoires in COVID-19. Profiling relied on immunoSEQ multiplex PCR, and the TCRdb table lists in-frame clones only, not all of them. The repertoire consists of under 95,000 clones, with 79% occurring once and the leading ten covering less than 30%. The sequencing sample was made of peripheral blood. These receptors all stem from a man aged 60-69 years with active or convalescent COVID-19.

V and J are TRBV29-1 and TRBJ2-7; 12 bases match TRBD2. This CDR3 has 13 residues. The junction had 4 bases not matched to a gene; V was cut back by 7 bases and J by 3 bases. CDR1 is SQVTM, CDR2 ANQGSEA, per germline. The CDR3 spells CSAATSGGYEQYF. The CDR3, as DNA: TGCAGCGCCGCGACTAGCGGGGGCTACGAGCAGTACTTC.

The J gene is TRBJ1-6, the V gene TRBV27, with D tentatively TRBD1 (6 bases). Germline V lookup: CDR1 MNHEY, CDR2 SMNVEV (reference sequence). The CDR3 loop spans 18 amino acids. V lost 3 bases, J lost 0 bases, and 15 bases lay in between. CDR3 DNA: TGTGCCAGCAGTTTCAGGACAGATCCGAGCTCCTATAATTCACCCCTCCACTTT. Encoded protein: CASSFRTDPSSYNSPLHF.

The rearrangement links TRBV13 to TRBJ1-2, with D perhaps matching TRBD1 (6 bases). The CDR3 consists of 13 residues. Between the trimmed V and J ends, which lost 3 bases and 12 bases, there was a span of 17 bases. Germline V CDR1 and CDR2: PRHDT, FYEKMQ (reference sequence). As DNA, the CDR3 is TGTGCCAGCAGCTTCCAGGGGTTAATAAGTCACACCTTC. As protein: CASSFQGLISHTF.

The gene calls are TRBV2 and TRBJ2-2, with TRBD1 identical over 7 bases. Germline V gene sequence: CDR1 SNHLY, CDR2 FYNNEI. CDR3 length equals 16 residues. Germline trimming cut 3 bases from V and 1 base from J; bases unmatched to any gene: 5. Here the CDR3 DNA reads TGTGCCAGCAGTGAGTTAGGGACAGTGAACACCGGGGAGCTGTTTTTT. Protein: CASSELGTVNTGELFF.

J is TRBJ2-1 and V is TRBV30; D may be TRBD2 (6 bases). Germline values: CDR1 GTSNPN, CDR2 SVGIG (reference sequence). Trimming removed 4 bases from V and 1 base from J, with 20 bases in between. The CDR3 extends over 17 amino acids. The CDR3 protein is CAWNRLDRWSSYNEQFF. CDR3 DNA sequence: TGTGCCTGGAACCGACTAGATCGATGGAGTTCCTACAATGAGCAGTTCTTC.

V and J are TRBV2 and TRBJ2-2; 7 positions agree with TRBD1. The CDR3 extends over 14 amino acids. The germline gives CDR1 SNHLY, CDR2 FYNNEI. V dropped 7 bases and J dropped 5; count of bases not matched to a gene: 7. The CDR3 nucleotides read TGTGCCAGCAAACAGGGGTTGGTGACCGGGGAGCTGTTTTTT. Its protein is CASKQGLVTGELFF.

CDR3 nucleotides: TGTGCCAGCAGCCTTCTATTCGGTCAACAAGGGAGCTCTGGGGCCAACGTCCTGACTTTC. Amino acid sequence: CASSLLFGQQGSSGANVLTF. The chain couples TRBV5-4 to TRBJ2-6; TRBD2 is a possible D gene (5 bases). Germline lookup yields CDR1 SGHNT and CDR2 YYREEE (reference sequence). The CDR3 extends over 20 amino acids. The germline V and J ends were trimmed by 4 bases and 0 bases, with 23 bases remaining between them.

The chain couples TRBV18 to TRBJ1-3; D is unresolved. Between the trimmed V and J ends, which lost 0 bases and 2 bases, there was a span of 11 bases. Germline V gene lookup returns CDR1 KGHSH and CDR2 LQKENI. CDR3 size: 16 residues. The CDR3 loop reads CASSPPGRTAGNTIYF. CDR3 coding DNA: TGTGCCAGCTCACCACCGGGGAGGACGGCTGGAAACACCATATATTTT.

The chain links TRBV6-6 to TRBJ2-7; 7 bases are shared with TRBD2. The junction had 6 bases not matched to a gene; V was cut back by 11 bases and J by 2 bases. The CDR3 contains 12 residues. In germline, CDR1 is MNHNY, CDR2 SVGAGI (reference sequence). The chain's CDR3 is CACGGDPYEQYF. DNA of the CDR3: TGTGCCTGCGGGGGAGACCCCTACGAGCAGTACTTC.

The chain combines TRBV5-1 with TRBJ2-3; TRBD1 is a possible D gene (5 bases). This CDR3 contains 14 residues. The germline V and J ends were trimmed by 4 bases and 4 bases, with 13 bases remaining between them. Germline-derived CDR1 and CDR2 are SGHRS and YFSETQ. CDR3 bases: TGCGCCAGCAGCCCGTTAGACAGTGCAGATACGCAGTATTTT. Translation: CASSPLDSADTQYF.

The V and J genes are TRBV30 and TRBJ1-4, with 8 bases identical to TRBD1. This CDR3 comprises 16 residues. J lost 0 bases, V lost 5 bases, and 8 bases had no gene match. Germline V gene data show CDR1 as GTSNPN and CDR2 as SVGIG (reference sequence). CDR3 DNA sequence: TGTGCCTGGCTGGGACAGGACACAACAACTAATGAAAAACTGTTTTTT. Protein: CAWLGQDTTTNEKLFF. Full variable domain (rest looked up from reference TRBV30 and TRBJ1-4): SQTIHQWPATLVQPVGSPLSLECTVEGTSNPNLYWYRQAAGRGLQLLFYSVGIGQISSEVPQNLSASRPQDRQFILSSKKLLLSDSGFYLCAWLGQDTTTNEKLFFGSGTQLSVL.

This clone occurred once. The chain carries TRBV6-2 or TRBV6-3 and TRBJ2-7; D call uncertain. CDR1 and CDR2 (germline): MNHEY, SVGEGT. The length of the CDR3 is 12 residues. V was trimmed by 6 bases and J by 3 bases, leaving 9 bases between them. For the CDR3, the DNA is TGTGCCAGCAGCGCAGTCAGCTACGAGCAGTACTTC. Encoded protein: CASSAVSYEQYF.

The chain has TRBV6-2 or TRBV6-3 and TRBJ2-3; TRBD2 matches 12 bases. The germline CDR1 and CDR2 sequences are MNHEY and SVGEGT. The CDR3 is 13 amino acids. The V segment lost 4 bases and the J segment 11 bases; nucleotides outside the gene matches: 4. Here the CDR3 DNA reads TGTGCCAGCAGTTCAGGACTAGCGGGGAAGCAGTATTTT. It codes for CASSSGLAGKQYF.